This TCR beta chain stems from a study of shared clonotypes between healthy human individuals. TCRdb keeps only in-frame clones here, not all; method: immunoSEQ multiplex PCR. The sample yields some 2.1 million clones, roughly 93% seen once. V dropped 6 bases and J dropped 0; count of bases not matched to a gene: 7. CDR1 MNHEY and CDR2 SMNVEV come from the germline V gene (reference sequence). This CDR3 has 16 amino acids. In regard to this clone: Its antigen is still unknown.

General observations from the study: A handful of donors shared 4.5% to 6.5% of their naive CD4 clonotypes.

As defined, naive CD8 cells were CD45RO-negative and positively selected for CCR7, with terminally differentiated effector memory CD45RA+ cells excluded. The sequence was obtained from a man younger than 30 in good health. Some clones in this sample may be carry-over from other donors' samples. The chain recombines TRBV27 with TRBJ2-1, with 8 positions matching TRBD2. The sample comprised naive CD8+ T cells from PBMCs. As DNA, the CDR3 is TGTGCCAGCAGATCCACCGGGACTAGCTCCTACAATGAGCAGTTCTTC. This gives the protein CASRSTGTSSYNEQFF.